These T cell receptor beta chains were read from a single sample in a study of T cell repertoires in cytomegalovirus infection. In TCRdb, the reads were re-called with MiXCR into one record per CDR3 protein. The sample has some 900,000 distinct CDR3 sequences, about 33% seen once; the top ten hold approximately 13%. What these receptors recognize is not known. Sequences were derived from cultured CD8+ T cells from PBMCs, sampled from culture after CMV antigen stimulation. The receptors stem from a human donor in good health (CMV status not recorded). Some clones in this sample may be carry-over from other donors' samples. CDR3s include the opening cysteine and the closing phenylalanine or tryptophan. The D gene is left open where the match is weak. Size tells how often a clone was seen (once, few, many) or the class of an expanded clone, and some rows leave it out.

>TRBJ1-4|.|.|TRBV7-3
CASSFTGIATNEKLFF
TGTGCCAGCAGCTTTACAGGAATCGCAACTAATGAAAAACTGTTTTTT
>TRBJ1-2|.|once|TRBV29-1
CSDRLRGARSGYTF
TGCAGCGACCGACTTCGGGGGGCAAGGAGTGGCTACACCTTC
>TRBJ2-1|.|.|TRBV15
CATSRRIQGSSQNEQFF
TGTGCCACCAGCAGACGTATTCAGGGTTCCTCTCAGAATGAGCAGTTCTTC
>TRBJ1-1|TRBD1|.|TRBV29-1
CSTPGQGRTEAFF
TGCAGCACTCCGGGACAGGGTAGGACTGAAGCTTTCTTT
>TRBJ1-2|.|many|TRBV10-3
CAIRSNYGYTF
TGTGCCATCAGATCGAACTATGGCTACACCTTC
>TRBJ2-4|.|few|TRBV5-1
CASSSELEGKNIQYF
TGCGCCAGCAGCTCTGAACTGGAGGGCAAAAACATTCAGTACTTC
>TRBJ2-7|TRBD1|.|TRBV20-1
CSATRRGDRAYEQYF
TGCAGTGCTACACGACGGGGGGACAGGGCTTACGAGCAGTACTTC
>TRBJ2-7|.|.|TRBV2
CASGQGLYF
TGTGCCAGCGGCCAGGGACTTTACTTC
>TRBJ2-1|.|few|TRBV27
CASSWTDYNEQFF
TGTGCCAGCAGTTGGACAGACTACAATGAGCAGTTCTTC
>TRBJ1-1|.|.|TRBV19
CASRMGLTEAFF
TGTGCCAGTAGGATGGGACTAACTGAAGCTTTCTTT
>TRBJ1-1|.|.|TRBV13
CASSLRGDGRGTEAFF
TGTGCCAGCAGCTTAAGGGGGGACGGTAGGGGCACTGAAGCTTTCTTT
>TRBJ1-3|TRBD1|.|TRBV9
CASSVDDRAGNTIYF
TGTGCCAGCAGCGTAGACGACAGGGCCGGAAACACCATATATTTT
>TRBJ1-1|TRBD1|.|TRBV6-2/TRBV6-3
CASSYGTGLAFF
TGTGCCAGCAGTTACGGGACAGGGCTGGCTTTCTTT
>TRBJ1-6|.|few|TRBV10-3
CAISESEGRRDSPLHF
TGTGCCATCAGTGAGTCCGAGGGGCGCCGGGATTCACCCCTCCACTTT
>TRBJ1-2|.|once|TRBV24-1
CATGLKDSHGYTF
TGTGCCACCGGATTAAAGGACAGTCATGGCTACACCTTC
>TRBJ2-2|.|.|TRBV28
CASSFHSGELFF
TGTGCCAGCAGTTTCCATTCCGGGGAGCTGTTTTTT
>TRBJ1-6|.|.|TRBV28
CASRAGQEISYNSPLHF
TGTGCCAGCAGAGCGGGACAAGAGATCTCCTATAATTCACCCCTCCACTTT
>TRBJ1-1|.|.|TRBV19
CASTPVTVMNTEAFF
TGTGCCAGTACCCCCGTGACAGTAATGAACACTGAAGCTTTCTTT
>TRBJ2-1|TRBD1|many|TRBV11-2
CASSLAGQGAYNEQFF
TGTGCCAGCAGCTTAGCGGGACAGGGAGCCTACAATGAGCAGTTCTTC
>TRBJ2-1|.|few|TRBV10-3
CAISAPIGEGAYNEQFF
TGTGCCATCAGTGCACCTATTGGGGAGGGGGCTTACAATGAGCAGTTCTTC
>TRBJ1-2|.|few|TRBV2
CASTDRRNYGYTF
TGTGCCAGCACAGACAGAAGAAACTATGGCTACACCTTC
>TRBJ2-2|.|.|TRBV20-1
CSARGTRELFF
TGCAGTGCTAGGGGCACCCGGGAGCTGTTTTTT
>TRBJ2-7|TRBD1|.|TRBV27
CASSPGTETYEQYF
TGTGCCAGCAGTCCCGGGACAGAAACCTACGAGCAGTACTTC
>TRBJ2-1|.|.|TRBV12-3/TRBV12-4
CASSLPGLEQFF
TGTGCCAGCAGTTTACCGGGCCTTGAGCAGTTCTTC
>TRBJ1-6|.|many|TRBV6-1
CASIDSAYNSPLHF
TGTGCCAGCATTGACAGCGCGTATAATTCACCCCTCCACTTT
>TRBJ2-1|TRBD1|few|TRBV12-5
CASGLVPVGTGLYNEQFF
TGTGCTAGTGGTTTGGTTCCGGTAGGGACAGGGCTCTACAATGAGCAGTTCTTC
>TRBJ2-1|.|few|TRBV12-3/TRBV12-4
CASASSYNEQFF
TGTGCTAGCGCAAGCTCCTACAATGAGCAGTTCTTC
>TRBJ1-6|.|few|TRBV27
CASSLPRGGYNSPLHF
TGTGCCAGCAGTTTGCCTCGGGGGGGCTATAATTCACCCCTCCACTTT
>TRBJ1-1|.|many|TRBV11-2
CASSLAFFPRNGMNTEAFF
TGTGCCAGCAGCTTAGCCTTCTTCCCCAGAAACGGCATGAACACTGAAGCTTTCTTT
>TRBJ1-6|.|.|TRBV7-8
CASSLVGSRNSPLHF
TGTGCCAGCAGCTTAGTAGGCAGCCGAAATTCACCCCTCCACTTT
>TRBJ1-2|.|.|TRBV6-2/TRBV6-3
CASSYVTAGPPPYGYTF
TGTGCCAGCAGTTACGTCACGGCAGGGCCTCCACCGTATGGCTACACCTTC
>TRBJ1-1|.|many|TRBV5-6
CASSFPTGTDTEAFF
TGTGCCAGCAGCTTTCCAACAGGGACGGACACTGAAGCTTTCTTT
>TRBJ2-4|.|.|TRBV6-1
CASSEERQGIDIQYF
TGTGCCAGCAGTGAAGAAAGACAAGGGATCGACATTCAGTACTTC
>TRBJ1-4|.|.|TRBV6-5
CASSYSIYLENEKLFF
TGTGCCAGCAGTTACTCGATATATTTAGAAAATGAAAAACTGTTTTTT
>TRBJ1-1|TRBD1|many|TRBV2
CASTAGTDIWAFF
TGTGCCAGCACCGCCGGGACAGATATTTGGGCTTTCTTT
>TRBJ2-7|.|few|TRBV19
CASSTPRGAGGYYEQYF
TGTGCCAGTAGTACTCCCCGGGGGGCAGGGGGTTACTACGAGCAGTACTTC
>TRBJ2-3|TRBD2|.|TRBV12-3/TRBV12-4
CASSLETGTRLADTQYF
TGTGCCAGCAGTTTAGAGACCGGGACTAGATTGGCAGATACGCAGTATTTT
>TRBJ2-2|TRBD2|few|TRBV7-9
CASSGSGAPRTGELFF
TGTGCCAGCAGCGGTAGCGGGGCCCCGCGCACCGGGGAGCTGTTTTTT
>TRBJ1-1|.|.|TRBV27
CASSLYPGLNTEAFF
TGTGCCAGCAGTTTATACCCAGGGTTGAACACTGAAGCTTTCTTT
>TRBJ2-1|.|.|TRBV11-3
CASSFYGDSGIGEQFF
TGTGCCAGCAGCTTTTACGGGGACTCGGGGATCGGTGAGCAGTTCTTC
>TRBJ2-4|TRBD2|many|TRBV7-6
CASSQGLENIQYF
TGTGCCAGCAGCCAAGGACTAGAAAACATTCAGTACTTC
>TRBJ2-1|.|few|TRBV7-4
CASSRSMGEQFF
TGTGCCAGCAGCCGGTCGATGGGGGAGCAGTTCTTC